The 26 T cell receptor beta chains presented below share a single source sample, sequenced in a study of long-term antiretroviral therapy in people with HIV. With survey level as its setting, the immunoSEQ assay was v3.0. TCRdb's copy holds only in-frame clones and misses some; the assay was immunoSEQ multiplex PCR. The table has over 15,000 clones, around nine tenths seen once. The input for sequencing was unsorted PBMCs, taken 0.5 years after starting antiretroviral therapy. All receptors come from a man aged 35-49 years with HIV.

This clone was picked up one time. The rearrangement joins TRBV5-1 to TRBJ2-3; D is uncertain. Trimming stripped 0 bases from V and 6 bases from J, with 2 bases between. The germline gives CDR1 SGHRS, CDR2 YFSETQ. There are 11 residues in the CDR3. The CDR3 spells CASSLVDTQYF. In DNA form, the CDR3 reads TGCGCCAGCAGCTTGGTCGATACGCAGTATTTT.

The chain combines TRBV18 with TRBJ1-4; D remains unclear. The CDR3 spans 13 residues. CDR1 KGHSH and CDR2 LQKENI come from the germline V gene. V was trimmed by 4 bases and J by 4 bases, leaving 7 bases between them. CDR3 DNA: TGTGCCAGCTCACGGACGGATAATGAAAAACTGTTTTTT. Its translation is CASSRTDNEKLFF. The full variable domain, with the rest looked up from reference TRBV18 and TRBJ1-4, is NAGVMQNPRHLVRRRGQEARLRCSPMKGHSHVYWYRQLPEEGLKFMVYLQKENIIDESGMPKERFSAEFPKEGPSILRIQQVVRGDSAAYFCASSRTDNEKLFFGSGTQLSVL.

The chain couples TRBV6-1 to TRBJ2-2; 11 nucleotides align to TRBD1. The CDR3 contains 17 residues. Germline V gene data show CDR1 as MNHNS and CDR2 as SASEGT. The trim removed 4 bases at V and 4 bases at J, leaving 8 bases unmatched. The CDR3 nucleotides read TGTGCCAGCAGTGCTGGGACAGGGGGACTAATCACCGGGGAGCTGTTTTTT. It is translated as CASSAGTGGLITGELFF.

V gene TRBV9 combines with J gene TRBJ1-1; 8 nucleotides agree with TRBD1. Germline lookup yields CDR1 SGDLS and CDR2 YYNGEE. V was pared by 2 bases and J by 3 bases, with 3 bases of the junction left unmatched. The CDR3 has 14 amino acids. The CDR3 nucleotides are TGTGCCAGCAGCGTGGTGACAGGGGACACTGAAGCTTTCTTT. Its protein is CASSVVTGDTEAFF.

V is TRBV11-2 and J is TRBJ2-4; D unresolved. The CDR3 is 15 residues long. V was pared by 5 bases and J by 1 base, with 12 bases between. The germline V gene encodes CDR1 SGHAT and CDR2 FQNNGV. The DNA of the CDR3 is TGTGCCAGCAGCCTCTCCCCGGCTGCCAAAAACATTCAGTACTTC. It translates to CASSLSPAAKNIQYF.

The J gene is TRBJ2-7, the V gene TRBV27, with a possible D match to TRBD2 (6 bases). The CDR3 consists of 14 residues. Deletions cut 2 bases from V and 3 bases from J, with 11 bases between. Germline V gene data show CDR1 as MNHEY and CDR2 as SMNVEV (reference sequence). The CDR3 nucleotides are TGTGCCAGCAGTTTAAGTCCCGGGGGCTACGAGCAGTACTTC. Amino acid sequence: CASSLSPGGYEQYF.

This clone was observed a few times. V gene TRBV11-1 combines with J gene TRBJ2-7, with D perhaps being TRBD1 or TRBD2 (5 bases each). Germline V CDR1 and CDR2: SGHAT, FQDESV (reference sequence). This CDR3 contains 15 residues. Trimming took 4 bases from V and 4 from J, leaving 17 bases between them. The CDR3 spells CASSSPGPNLYEQYF. The CDR3 DNA sequence: TGTGCCAGCAGCTCCCCGGGACCGAACTTATACGAGCAGTACTTC.

The table lists this clone with a few counts. At one of its ends the junction is not consistent with the germline gene, which may arise from a read error. The CDR3 is CASKRPGF. The CDR3, as DNA: TGTGCCAGCAAGAGGCCGGGATTC. V is TRBV6-1 and J is TRBJ2-7; D possibly corresponds to TRBD2 (5 bases). This CDR3 region has 8 residues. Germline CDR1 and CDR2: MNHNS and SASEGT.

This sequence joins TRBV7-8 and TRBJ2-3, with D possibly being TRBD1 or TRBD2 (5 bases each). V lost 1 base and J lost 4, with 12 bases in between. The germline V gene encodes CDR1 SGHVS and CDR2 FQNEAQ. The CDR3 consists of 15 residues. The CDR3 DNA is TGTGCCAGCAGCTTAGTAGCGCTGGGGGCAGATACGCAGTATTTT. This codes for CASSLVALGADTQYF.

This chain connects TRBV6-1 to TRBJ2-2; no firm D call. This CDR3 has 11 residues. The germline V gene has CDR1 MNHNS and CDR2 SASEGT. Trimming removed 8 bases from V and 9 bases from J, with 10 bases in between. CDR3 sequence reads: CASAAFRELFF. CDR3 DNA: TGTGCCAGCGCCGCGTTCCGGGAGCTGTTTTTT.

V usage is TRBV10-3 and J usage is TRBJ1-5, with D perhaps matching TRBD1 (6 bases). The CDR3 is made up of 16 amino acids. V lost 0 bases and J 5 bases, leaving 14 bases between the germline ends. Germline CDR1 and CDR2: ENHRY and SYGVKD. The CDR3 region is CAISESRSGVDQPQHF. The CDR3 coding sequence is TGTGCCATCAGTGAGTCAAGGTCAGGGGTAGATCAGCCCCAGCATTTT.

The chain joins TRBV6-5 to TRBJ1-2; D call uncertain. Germline V gene sequence: CDR1 MNHEY, CDR2 SVGAGI. V was pared by 3 bases and J by 4 bases, with 3 bases between. The CDR3 covers 11 residues. The CDR3 loop is CASSYGYGYTF. CDR3 nucleotide sequence: TGTGCCAGCAGTTATGGCTATGGCTACACCTTC.

The gene calls are TRBV4-2 and TRBJ2-7; D unresolved. The CDR3 consists of 15 residues. V lost 4 bases, J lost 0 bases, and 13 bases lay in between. The V gene's germline CDR1 is LGHNA and CDR2 YNFKEQ. CDR3 coding DNA: TGTGCCAGCAGCCCGTCGACCCTAAACTCCTACGAGCAGTACTTC. Amino acids: CASSPSTLNSYEQYF.

This clone was counted once. This chain's CDR3 is CASSDGTRNTEAFF. CDR3 bases: TGCGCCAGCAGTGATGGGACAAGGAACACTGAAGCTTTCTTT. The chain couples TRBV10-2 to TRBJ1-1, with D tentatively TRBD1 (6 bases). Germline V lookup: CDR1 WSHSY, CDR2 SAAADI. Trimming cost V 3 bases and J 1 base, with 9 bases left between them. This CDR3 comprises 14 residues.

The rearrangement uses TRBV9 and TRBJ2-7; TRBD1 or TRBD2 may be the D gene (6 bases each). The CDR3 contains 14 residues. CDR1 SGDLS and CDR2 YYNGEE come from the germline V gene. V was clipped by 0 bases and J by 3 bases, with 10 bases between them. CDR3 bases: TGTGCCAGCAGCGTAGCTGGAGGGGGCTACGAGCAGTACTTC. Its translation is CASSVAGGGYEQYF. Full variable domain (rest looked up from reference TRBV9 and TRBJ2-7): DSGVTQTPKHLITATGQRVTLRCSPRSGDLSVYWYQQSLDQGLQFLIQYYNGEERAKGNILERFSAQQFPDLHSELNLSSLELGDSALYFCASSVAGGGYEQYFGPGTRLTVT.

V gene TRBV19 combines with J gene TRBJ1-5; a weak D match, TRBD1 (5 bases). The germline gives CDR1 LNHDA, CDR2 SQIVND (reference sequence). With 4 bases removed from V and 5 bases from J, the gap between germline ends came to 15 bases. This CDR3 comprises 15 residues. CDR3 sequence (DNA): TGTGCCAGTAGTAGAGACGGGGCTGGCTATCAGCCCCAGCATTTT. Its protein is CASSRDGAGYQPQHF.

This chain joins TRBV6-5 and TRBJ2-7; D is possibly TRBD2 (5 bases). V was pared by 7 bases and J by 3 bases, with 13 bases between. The germline gives CDR1 MNHEY, CDR2 SVGAGI. This CDR3 comprises 13 residues. The CDR3 DNA is TGTGCCAGCAAGAAGATAGACTACTACGAGCAGTACTTC. Protein product: CASKKIDYYEQYF.

The chain's CDR3 is CASSRQGNRAKNIQYF. CDR3 nucleotide sequence: TGTGCCAGCAGTAGACAGGGGAATAGGGCCAAAAACATTCAGTACTTC. The chain couples TRBV27 to TRBJ2-4, with 8 positions matching TRBD1. With 5 bases clipped from V and 1 base from J, the junction kept 7 bases outside the gene matches. Germline V CDR1 and CDR2: MNHEY, SMNVEV (reference sequence). The CDR3 spans 16 residues.

This clone was picked up one time. The chain links TRBV7-9 to TRBJ2-7; possibly TRBD1 for D (6 bases). From germline, CDR1 is SEHNR and CDR2 FQNEAQ (reference sequence). This CDR3 has 13 residues. V was cut by 5 bases and J by 0 bases, with 8 bases left in between. CDR3 coding DNA: TGTGCCAGCAGCACAGGGACCTCCTACGAGCAGTACTTC. Translated, it gives CASSTGTSYEQYF.

This clone was seen only once. The chain recombines TRBV25-1 with TRBJ2-2; D not resolved. Germline-derived CDR1 and CDR2 are MGHDK and SYGVNS. The CDR3 is made up of 11 amino acids. Trimming cost V 3 bases and J 6 bases, with 2 bases left between them. This chain's CDR3 is CASSEPGELFF. The CDR3 nucleotides are TGTGCCAGCAGTGAGCCCGGGGAGCTGTTTTTT.

This chain connects TRBV7-9 to TRBJ2-1; D is ambiguous. V lost 3 bases to trimming and J lost 6 bases, with 6 bases between them. Germline loops: CDR1 SEHNR, CDR2 FQNEAQ (reference sequence). The CDR3 extends over 12 amino acids. The CDR3 here is CASSFPTNEQFF. CDR3 bases: TGTGCCAGCAGCTTTCCCACCAATGAGCAGTTCTTC.

This clone was counted only a few times. Other DNA sequences in this sample translate to the same CDR3. The chain employs TRBV18 and TRBJ1-1, with 7 bases identical to TRBD1. Germline trimming cut 6 bases from V and 4 bases from J; bases unmatched to any gene: 5. The CDR3 runs to 13 residues. Germline CDR1 is KGHSH and CDR2 is LQKENI. The CDR3 nucleotides read TGTGCCAGCTCCCCTCAGGGGGGCACTGAAGCTTTCTTT. Protein: CASSPQGGTEAFF.

The V gene is TRBV27, the J gene TRBJ2-1, with a tentative D call TRBD2 (5 bases). Looked up from germline, CDR1 is MNHEY and CDR2 is SMNVEV (reference sequence). V lost 6 bases, J lost 8 bases, and 11 bases lay in between. This CDR3 contains 12 residues. The CDR3 sequence is CASSGLSHEQFF. In DNA form, the CDR3 reads TGTGCCAGCAGCGGACTTTCCCATGAGCAGTTCTTC.

The chain uses TRBV27 and TRBJ2-5, with a possible D match to TRBD2 (5 bases). Germline CDR1 MNHEY, CDR2 SMNVEV (reference sequence). V dropped 7 bases and J dropped 3 bases, with 9 bases sitting between them. This CDR3 region has 12 residues. CDR3 coding DNA: TGTGCCAGCATCGGGATGGAAGAGACCCAGTACTTC. Its translation: CASIGMEETQYF.

The V call is TRBV7-8, the J call TRBJ2-7, with D unresolved. Germline lookup yields CDR1 SGHVS and CDR2 FQNEAQ. The V end was cut by 5 bases, the J end by 2 bases, with 7 bases between. This CDR3 spans 12 amino acids. The CDR3 sequence is CASSRTAYEQYF. The DNA of the CDR3 is TGTGCCAGCAGCCGAACAGCCTACGAGCAGTACTTC.

The rearrangement uses TRBV19 and TRBJ2-2, with D perhaps matching TRBD1 or TRBD2 (5 bases each). Trimming removed 2 bases from V and 7 bases from J, with 11 bases in between. There are 14 residues in the CDR3. Germline assignment: CDR1 LNHDA and CDR2 SQIVND (reference sequence). CDR3 protein: CASSIMGESGELFF. Here the CDR3 DNA reads TGTGCCAGTAGTATAATGGGGGAAAGCGGGGAGCTGTTTTTT.